The 10 T cell receptor beta chains given below trace back to one sample, sequenced in a study of cytomegalovirus exposure and HLA in healthy donors. With 60 Vbeta and 13 Jbeta primers, the PCR was carried out. The repertoire was sequenced with immunoSEQ multiplex PCR; TCRdb's copy has only in-frame clones and lacks some. Listed are around 150,000 clones; roughly 1.3% falls within the top ten. The sample comprised PBMCs. The receptors originated from a woman aged 60 to 75 in good health and CMV-seronegative.

The chain combines TRBV6-6 with TRBJ1-5; 8 bases fit TRBD1. The CDR3 spans 14 residues. Trimming at V came to 6 bases and at J to 4 bases, leaving 5 bases not matched to a gene. The germline gives CDR1 MNHNY, CDR2 SVGAGI (reference sequence). The CDR3 protein is CASSGQGSNQPQHF. In nucleotides, the CDR3 is TGTGCCAGCAGCGGACAGGGTAGTAATCAGCCCCAGCATTTT.

V usage is TRBV4-3 and J usage is TRBJ2-1, with unresolved D. The CDR3 has 11 residues. V was pared by 1 base and J by 10 bases, with 5 bases between. CDR1 and CDR2 (germline): LGHNA, YSLEER. This chain's CDR3 is CASSQGLEQFF. The CDR3, as DNA: TGCGCCAGCAGCCAAGGTCTCGAGCAGTTCTTC.

The chain carries TRBV7-8 and TRBJ2-1; TRBD1 is a possible D gene (5 bases). There are 16 residues in the CDR3. V gave up 4 bases and J gave up 3 bases, with 16 bases separating them. Germline V lookup: CDR1 SGHVS, CDR2 FQNEAQ. DNA for the CDR3: TGTGCCAGCAGCTCCGAAGCAGGGAATGACTACAATGAGCAGTTCTTC. Amino acid sequence: CASSSEAGNDYNEQFF.

The chain employs TRBV19 and TRBJ2-1; 12 nucleotides align to TRBD2. Losses at the gene ends were 4 bases for V and 8 bases for J; bases not matched to a gene: 3. Germline CDR1 and CDR2: LNHDA and SQIVND (reference sequence). The CDR3 extends over 14 amino acids. CDR3 loop: CASSNLAGGDEQFF. The CDR3 DNA sequence: TGTGCCAGTAGTAACCTAGCGGGGGGGGATGAGCAGTTCTTC. Full variable domain (missing parts from reference TRBV19 and TRBJ2-1): DGGITQSPKYLFRKEGQNVTLSCEQNLNHDAMYWYRQDPGQGLRLIYYSQIVNDFQKGDIAEGYSVSREKKESFPLTVTSAQKNPTAFYLCASSNLAGGDEQFFGPGTRLTVL.

CDR3 in DNA: TGCGCCAGCAGTCTACTCTTGAACACTGAAGCTTTCTTT. This sequence encodes CASSLLLNTEAFF. The chain joins TRBV5-1 to TRBJ1-1; D is uncertain. The germline V gene has CDR1 SGHRS and CDR2 YFSETQ. This CDR3 has 13 amino acids. Trimming cost V 5 bases and J 0 bases, with 8 bases left between them.

The chain joins TRBV5-6 to TRBJ1-2; 11 positions match TRBD1. Losses at the gene ends were 4 bases for V and 3 bases for J; bases not matched to a gene: 11. CDR1 and CDR2 from the germline V gene are SGHDT and YYEEEE. This CDR3 is built from 17 residues. DNA for the CDR3: TGTGCCAGCAGCCCTGGGACAGGGGGAGTGGGATACTATGGCTACACCTTC. Encoded protein: CASSPGTGGVGYYGYTF.

The chain has TRBV6-1 and TRBJ1-5; D not certain. The germline gives CDR1 MNHNS, CDR2 SASEGT. This CDR3 is built from 15 residues. V gave up 10 bases and J gave up 5 bases, with 21 bases separating them. The CDR3 DNA reads as TGTGCCACGTGGGGAGGCGGCCTCTCATATCAGCCCCAGCATTTT. Its protein is CATWGGGLSYQPQHF.

The chain uses TRBV4-1 and TRBJ1-2; 7 nucleotides line up with TRBD1. Germline CDR1 and CDR2: MGHRA and YSYEKL. V was pared by 0 bases and J by 5 bases, with 12 bases of the junction left unmatched. This CDR3 has 17 amino acids. As DNA, the CDR3 is TGCGCCAGCAGCCAAGAATTTATCTTAGGACAGGATTATGGCTACACCTTC. Translation: CASSQEFILGQDYGYTF.

The V and J genes are TRBV11-1 and TRBJ2-7; the D gene is possibly TRBD2 (6 bases). The CDR3 loop spans 13 amino acids. Germline V gene lookup returns CDR1 SGHAT and CDR2 FQDESV (reference sequence). The germline V and J ends were trimmed by 5 bases and 3 bases, with 11 bases remaining between them. The CDR3 DNA reads as TGTGCCAGCAGCCGACTAGTCTACTACGAGCAGTACTTC. It codes for CASSRLVYYEQYF. Full variable domain (rest looked up from reference TRBV11-1 and TRBJ2-7): EAEVAQSPRYKITEKSQAVAFWCDPISGHATLYWYRQILGQGPELLVQFQDESVVDDSQLPKDRFSAERLKGVDSTLKIQPAELGDSAMYLCASSRLVYYEQYFGPGTRLTVT.

The chain combines TRBV7-2 with TRBJ2-2, with unresolved D. The CDR3 runs to 14 residues. V was clipped by 1 base and J by 1 base, with 4 bases between them. Germline values: CDR1 SGHTA, CDR2 FQGNSA. Written as DNA, the CDR3 is TGTGCCAGCAGCTTAGTTCGGAACACCGGGGAGCTGTTTTTT. Translation gives CASSLVRNTGELFF.